The sequence of this T cell receptor beta chain was determined in a study of cytomegalovirus exposure and HLA in healthy donors. Study-level results: It was about 180 TCR beta chains that were listed as cytomegalovirus-associated.

Use of 60 Vbeta and 13 Jbeta primers characterized the PCR. Produced via immunoSEQ multiplex PCR; TCRdb's table is partial and in-frame only. The sample has around 70,000 clones, approximately 72% seen once; the top ten hold 8% to 9%. There are 14 residues in the CDR3. V was cut by 4 bases and J by 5 bases, with 14 bases left in between. The V gene's germline CDR1 is SGHTA and CDR2 FQGNSA. With regard to this clone: Its antigen is not identified.

This TCR came from a woman between 40 and 50 years old in good health and CMV-seropositive. Input material: PBMCs. The chain has TRBV7-2 and TRBJ2-5, with D possibly TRBD2 on 6 matching bases. The CDR3 coding sequence is TGTGCCAGCAGCTCCCAAAGCGCGGGGGAGACCCAGTACTTC. It encodes CASSSQSAGETQYF.